Sequencing of this T cell receptor beta chain was carried out in a study of blood T cell repertoires in COVID-19 (dated by TCRdb to about 2020). Study-level background: Collaborator samples came from the United States, Italy and Spain and covered acute and convalescent phases of COVID-19. The material from the prospective study consisted of cDNA or gDNA derived from T cells, B-cell-depleted T cells, or PBMCs. Where available, HLA class I and class II types were taken from metadata supplied by the sample provider and were not determined by assay-based typing. Samples were obtained from the ongoing ImmuneRACE study (first 160 participants) and from over 1,000 subjects provided by 6 global collaborators. The repertoires were made available in a free public database intended to serve as a resource for research on the immune response to SARS-CoV-2. The dataset comprised deeply sampled blood TCRbeta repertoires from subjects exposed to, actively infected with, or recovered from COVID-19. Nearly every sample came with metadata listing a de-identified subject ID, COVID-19 status, age in years and sex.

With respect to this clone: Its antigen has not been determined. Base qualities are missing; no much larger clone stands one base away.

The CDR3 spans 15 residues, from the cysteine through the phenylalanine. The only DNA kept is the CDR3, 45 bases in frame from the first base. Germline trimming amounts to 7 bases on V and 3 bases on J, with 11 as the count of junction bases outside the gene matches. CDR1 MGHDK and CDR2 SYGVNS are derived from the germline V gene. Study-wide findings and limitations: The quantity of clinical and demographic metadata differed by source and by participant and was supplied without curation.

Collaborating institutions collected whole blood in K2EDTA tubes following their own protocols. For TCRbeta analysis, collaborators shipped samples as frozen whole blood, isolated PBMCs, or DNA extracted from either of those sample types. TCRbeta CDR3 regions were amplified from genomic DNA using the immunoSEQ Assay, a bias-controlled multiplex PCR. Per the authors' processing: The number of nucleated cells in each sample was estimated from the amplification of reference gene primers within the assay. To quantify the absolute abundance of each unique TCRbeta CDR3 rearrangement, sequence reads were collapsed and filtered. For each sample, productive Simpson clonality was calculated by taking the square root of Simpson's diversity index across productive rearrangements. TCRdb holds this immuneACCESS table with in-frame rearrangements only. Some clones are missing; in checked studies, unresolved V genes explain under half, and the rest has no known cause. V and J calls plus clone size are reproduced from that table; the DNA served to infer D and trimming. Here the sample has tens of thousands of clones; roughly 79% occur a single time. The ten largest clones take up roughly a third of the sample.

This sequence originates from a woman of 80 years or more with acute or convalescent COVID-19. What was sequenced was peripheral blood. The receptor chain draws on TRBV25-1 and TRBJ2-7, and TRBD1 aligns with 8 junction nucleotides. The CDR3 protein sequence reads: CASTPPDGQGYEQYF. At the DNA level, the sequence is TGTGCCAGCACCCCGCCCGATGGACAGGGCTACGAGCAGTACTTC.